These 27 T cell receptor beta chains originate from one sample sequenced in a study of CD8 T cells in ankylosing spondylitis. Using its own MiXCR run on the 5' RACE reads, TCRdb lists one record per CDR3 protein. The sample has hundreds of thousands of distinct CDR3 sequences; less than 25% are singletons. The sample taken for sequencing was blood, either unsorted or a sorted T cell fraction (not recorded which). These TCRs come from a female donor with ankylosing spondylitis or in good health (not recorded which).

V gene TRBV6-1 combines with J gene TRBJ1-2; 10 positions match TRBD1. Trimming removed 7 bases from V and 6 bases from J; junction bases left unmatched: 8. This CDR3 contains 14 residues. Germline V gene lookup returns CDR1 MNHNS and CDR2 SASEGT. The CDR3 DNA reads TGTGCCAGCAAAGCGACAGGGGGCGCGGATGGCTACACCTTC. It yields the protein CASKATGGADGYTF.

This clonotype was seen only a few times. DNA of the CDR3: TGCGCCAGCAGCCAAGGAGCAGGGTACACCGGGGAGCTGTTTTTT. Protein: CASSQGAGYTGELFF. The rearrangement links TRBV4-3 to TRBJ2-2, with a weak D call TRBD1 (5 bases). This CDR3 is built from 15 residues. Looked up from germline, CDR1 is LGHNA and CDR2 is YSLEER. V lost 1 base to trimming and J lost 3 bases, with 9 bases between them.

This chain connects TRBV6-1 to TRBJ1-1; D remains unclear. Trimming pared 6 bases from V and 5 bases from J, leaving 16 bases between. The germline CDR1 and CDR2 sequences are MNHNS and SASEGT. The CDR3 has 14 residues. The CDR3 protein is CASRPNTVPTEAFF. The CDR3 bases are TGTGCCAGCAGGCCAAACACAGTTCCGACTGAAGCTTTCTTT.

This clonotype was detected a few times. This chain uses TRBV6-5 with TRBJ2-3, with a tentative D call TRBD2 (6 bases). CDR3 length: 15 amino acids. Trimming took 2 bases from V and 5 from J, leaving 14 bases between them. Per germline, CDR1 MNHEY and CDR2 SVGAGI. The CDR3 loop is CASSYMRRGEDTQYF. The CDR3 coding sequence is TGTGCCAGCAGTTACATGAGGCGGGGTGAAGATACGCAGTATTTT.

This clonotype showed up many times. V usage is TRBV12-3 or TRBV12-4 and J usage is TRBJ2-7; unclear D gene. V lost 6 bases and J lost 3, with 6 bases in between. The CDR3 spans 11 residues. The CDR3 nucleotides read TGTGCCAGCAGCCGACTCTACGAGCAGTACTTC. Translated: CASSRLYEQYF.

The chain has TRBV6-6 and TRBJ2-1; D might be TRBD1 (6 bases). Trimming took off 10 bases at V and 3 bases at J, with 13 bases between the two ends. CDR1 is MNHNY, CDR2 SVGAGI, per germline (reference sequence). The CDR3 covers 13 residues. CDR3 in amino acids: CATVQGGYNEQFF. In nucleotides, the CDR3 is TGTGCCACTGTTCAAGGGGGCTACAATGAGCAGTTCTTC.

This rearrangement joins TRBV12-3 or TRBV12-4 to TRBJ2-7; 8 bases match TRBD2. The trim removed 6 bases at V and 1 base at J, leaving 11 bases unmatched. There are 16 residues in the CDR3. CDR3 protein: CASSPTGGLASYEQYF. The CDR3 DNA sequence: TGTGCCAGCAGCCCCACGGGAGGACTAGCTTCCTACGAGCAGTACTTC.

This clonotype was recorded at least ten times. The chain has TRBV12-3 or TRBV12-4 and TRBJ2-5, with unresolved D. The CDR3 extends over 11 amino acids. V gave up 6 bases and J gave up 5 bases, with 7 bases separating them. This CDR3 is CASRLMETQYF. The CDR3 DNA is TGTGCCAGCAGACTTATGGAGACCCAGTACTTC.

The V gene is TRBV12-3 or TRBV12-4, the J gene TRBJ2-2; tentatively, D is TRBD2 (7 bases). Trimming took 2 bases from V and 17 from J, leaving 15 bases between them. The CDR3 totals 12 residues. The CDR3 coding sequence is TGTGCCAGCAGTTTAAGTCAGGGGAGGGGATTTTTT. The encoded protein is CASSLSQGRGFF.

There are a few counts of this clonotype. The chain couples TRBV4-3 to TRBJ2-5; TRBD1 is a possible D gene (6 bases). The germline V and J ends were trimmed by 0 bases and 4 bases, with 9 bases remaining between them. Germline CDR1 reads LGHNA; CDR2 reads YSLEER. The CDR3 runs 14 residues. CDR3 loop: CASSQDARGETQYF. For the CDR3, the DNA is TGCGCCAGCAGCCAAGACGCCAGGGGAGAGACCCAGTACTTC.

The gene calls are TRBV5-1 and TRBJ2-5; D gene unclear. Trimming stripped 2 bases from V and 5 bases from J, with 10 bases between. Germline V CDR1 and CDR2: SGHRS, YFSETQ. This CDR3 is 13 amino acids long. CDR3 nucleotide sequence: TGCGCCAGCAGCTTCTGGGGTCTTGAGACCCAGTACTTC. Its translation: CASSFWGLETQYF.

V and J are TRBV6-5 and TRBJ1-2; D gene ambiguous. The CDR3 consists of 12 residues. Looked up from germline, CDR1 is MNHEY and CDR2 is SVGAGI. Trimming took 6 bases from V and 8 from J, leaving 13 bases between them. As DNA, the CDR3 is TGTGCCAGCAGAACGCTTTGGTGGGGCTACACCTTC. Its protein product is CASRTLWWGYTF.

This clonotype has just a few counts. The gene calls are TRBV10-3 and TRBJ2-7; D remains ambiguous. The CDR3 totals 12 residues. The germline V and J ends were trimmed by 10 bases and 6 bases, with 16 bases remaining between them. Germline assignment: CDR1 ENHRY and CDR2 SYGVKD. The CDR3 sequence is CATRPSAGEQYF. The CDR3 nucleotides read TGTGCCACTCGGCCCAGTGCCGGCGAGCAGTACTTC.

The gene calls are TRBV7-3 and TRBJ2-1; D could derive from TRBD1 or TRBD2 (6 bases each). V was cut by 3 bases and J by 4 bases, with 13 bases left in between. This CDR3 comprises 15 residues. CDR1 and CDR2 (germline): SGHTA, FQGTGA. The DNA for the CDR3 is TGTGCCAGCAGCTTTATGGGGGGCTTGTACAATGAGCAGTTCTTC. Protein product: CASSFMGGLYNEQFF.

In DNA form, the CDR3 reads TGTGCCAGTCGACACTCCAAGGCCCAGGGGCCCCCCTACGAGCAGTACTTC. Residues: CASRHSKAQGPPYEQYF. The chain combines TRBV19 with TRBJ2-7, with D tentatively TRBD1 (6 bases). V dropped 8 bases and J dropped 2 bases, with 25 bases sitting between them. This CDR3 region has 17 residues. CDR1 is LNHDA and CDR2 is SQIVND in the germline V gene (reference sequence).

J is TRBJ2-1 and V is TRBV4-3; possible D gene TRBD2, 5 bases. V lost 0 bases and J lost 2, with 11 bases in between. Germline V CDR1 and CDR2: LGHNA, YSLEER. The CDR3 extends over 16 amino acids. CDR3 region: CASSQDEGVAYNEQFF. CDR3 in DNA: TGCGCCAGCAGCCAAGATGAGGGAGTGGCCTACAATGAGCAGTTCTTC.

This clonotype has at least ten counts. The V call is TRBV5-1, the J call TRBJ1-2; TRBD1 matches 9 bases. The CDR3 sequence is 14 residues long. V gave up 3 bases and J gave up 8 bases; unmatched junction bases: 8. The V gene's germline CDR1 is SGHRS and CDR2 YFSETQ. The CDR3 spells CASSSPGQGEGYTF. In nucleotides, the CDR3 is TGCGCCAGCAGCTCCCCGGGACAGGGAGAAGGCTACACCTTC.

The rearrangement joins TRBV24-1 to TRBJ2-2, with D tentatively TRBD1 (6 bases). Germline loops: CDR1 KGHDR, CDR2 SFDVKD. There are 17 residues in the CDR3. V lost 6 bases and J 1 base, leaving 17 bases between the germline ends. In DNA form, the CDR3 reads TGTGCCACCAGTTCATTCAAAGGCAGGGGGAACACCGGGGAGCTGTTTTTT. Translating it yields CATSSFKGRGNTGELFF.

The J gene is TRBJ1-1, the V gene TRBV24-1, with D hard to call. Deletions cut 4 bases from V and 8 bases from J, with 10 bases between. The CDR3 runs 12 residues. In germline, CDR1 is KGHDR, CDR2 SFDVKD. CDR3 loop: CATSERRTEAFF. CDR3 bases: TGTGCCACCAGTGAGAGACGAACCGAAGCTTTCTTT.

This clonotype showed up just a few times. V is TRBV19 and J is TRBJ2-1; 10 positions match TRBD2. The CDR3 covers 15 residues. V lost 6 bases to trimming and J lost 7 bases; unmatched junction nucleotides: 9. From germline, CDR1 is LNHDA and CDR2 SQIVND (reference sequence). Here the CDR3 reads CASRSLAGVRNEQFF. The CDR3 nucleotides are TGTGCCAGTAGATCCCTAGCGGGAGTTAGAAATGAGCAGTTCTTC.

This clonotype came up many times. The J gene is TRBJ2-1, the V gene TRBV5-6; 7 bases match TRBD2. This CDR3 has 17 residues. Germline V gene sequence: CDR1 SGHDT, CDR2 YYEEEE. V lost 2 bases and J lost 4; bases outside the gene matches: 12. DNA of the CDR3: TGTGCCAGCAGCTTCTACGTGAGCAGCGGGACGTACAATGAGCAGTTCTTC. Translated, it gives CASSFYVSSGTYNEQFF.

In this sample, this clonotype turned up a few times. V is TRBV20-1 and J is TRBJ2-7; D unclear. V shed 3 bases and J shed 2 bases, with 14 bases lying between them. CDR1 and CDR2 (germline): DFQATT, SNEGSKA (reference sequence). The CDR3 runs to 14 residues. In DNA form, the CDR3 reads TGCAGTGCTAGGGATAAGGATAGGCCCTACGAGCAGTACTTC. Its translation is CSARDKDRPYEQYF.

This chain uses TRBV24-1 with TRBJ2-1; D unresolved. V shed 1 base and J shed 8 bases, with 14 bases lying between them. CDR3 size: 15 residues. The germline V gene encodes CDR1 KGHDR and CDR2 SFDVKD. The CDR3 region has the DNA TGTGCCACCAGTGATTTCGGCACCTCGAGCGATGAGCAGTTCTTC. Its translation: CATSDFGTSSDEQFF.

The V gene is TRBV27, the J gene TRBJ2-1, with 11 bases that match TRBD1. The germline gives CDR1 MNHEY, CDR2 SMNVEV (reference sequence). V was pared by 1 base and J by 10 bases, with 9 bases of the junction left unmatched. CDR3 length equals 16 residues. For the CDR3, the DNA is TGTGCCAGCAGTTTATACAGCGGACAGGGGGCAGGGGAGCAGTTCTTC. This encodes CASSLYSGQGAGEQFF.

The J gene is TRBJ2-3, the V gene TRBV11-2; tentatively, D is TRBD1 or TRBD2 (6 bases each). Trimming removed 6 bases from V and 3 bases from J, with 28 bases in between. Germline V gives CDR1 SGHAT, CDR2 FQNNGV. The CDR3 has 19 residues. DNA of the CDR3: TGTGCCAGCAGTTCCAGCGGAGGGGGGTGGGCCTCGAGGACAGATACGCAGTATTTT. This sequence encodes CASSSSGGGWASRTDTQYF.

This clonotype was counted only a few times. The chain couples TRBV6-5 to TRBJ1-1, with D perhaps matching TRBD1 (5 bases). The germline V gene encodes CDR1 MNHEY and CDR2 SVGAGI. V was shortened by 2 bases and J by 1 base, with 11 bases between the two germline ends. The CDR3 consists of 15 residues. The CDR3 DNA sequence: TGTGCCAGCAGTTACAGGGTTAGGGGGAACACTGAAGCTTTCTTT. Translation: CASSYRVRGNTEAFF.

The chain joins TRBV20-1 to TRBJ2-1, with D uncertain. Germline CDR1 and CDR2: DFQATT and SNEGSKA (reference sequence). V was cut by 6 bases and J by 0 bases, with 15 bases left in between. This CDR3 is 15 amino acids long. The CDR3 bases are TGCAGTGCAGCCCCTTTGCAGAGCTCCTACAATGAGCAGTTCTTC. It translates to CSAAPLQSSYNEQFF.